Listed below are T cell receptor beta chains from one sample, sequenced in a study of T-cell memory formation after mild COVID-19. TCRdb fed the 5' RACE reads into MiXCR, producing one record per CDR3 protein. Among nearly 350,000 distinct CDR3 sequences, approximately 12% were seen once, and the ten largest hold about a fifth. Sequencing was done on a sample of PBMCs or a T cell subset sorted from them (not recorded which). These TCRs come from a young man who had mild COVID-19 (a few samples of this study predate the infection). Cell type and time point are not known. Both conserved end residues are part of each CDR3. The order of the fields is J gene, D gene, V gene, clone size, CDR3 DNA, CDR3 protein. The D gene is left open where the match is weak. Some rows mark clone size as missing; the rest say once, few, many or name a class of expanded clone.

>TRBJ2-2|TRBD2|TRBV6-6|few
TGTGCCAGCAGTTTGGGACTAGTGAGTTCCACCGGGGAGCTGTTTTTT
CASSLGLVSSTGELFF
>TRBJ1-5|-|TRBV20-1|-
TGCAGTGCTAGCGCAGGGCCTAGCAATCAGCCCCAGCATTTT
CSASAGPSNQPQHF
>TRBJ1-6|TRBD1|TRBV4-1|many
TGCGCCAGCAGCCAAGAGGGCGGGACAGGGGTCCGCGGTGTAAATTCACCCCTCCACTTT
CASSQEGGTGVRGVNSPLHF
>TRBJ1-2|TRBD1|TRBV29-1|few
TGCAGCGTAAAACAGGGGTATGGCTACACCTTC
CSVKQGYGYTF
>TRBJ2-5|-|TRBV30|-
TGTGCCTGGGGAGGGGATCGTGCAGAGACCCAGTACTTC
CAWGGDRAETQYF
>TRBJ1-2|-|TRBV7-4|few
TGTGCCAGCGCACCGGGGACAAGGGAAGCTAACTATGGCTACACCTTC
CASAPGTREANYGYTF
>TRBJ2-4|-|TRBV7-9|many
TGTGCCAGCAGCTTAACATGGCGGTCGAACATTCAGTACTTC
CASSLTWRSNIQYF
>TRBJ2-3|-|TRBV5-1|few
TGCGCCAGCAGCACCGGGACACTACTTACTAGCACAGATACGCAGTATTTT
CASSTGTLLTSTDTQYF
>TRBJ2-3|-|TRBV29-1|few
TGCAGCGTTGCGGGGTTAGAGAGTACGCAGTATTTT
CSVAGLESTQYF
>TRBJ1-2|-|TRBV5-4|few
TGTGCCAGCAGCGCCCTCTCGTCGATGGGTGGCTACACCTTC
CASSALSSMGGYTF
>TRBJ2-7|-|TRBV2|many
TGTGCCAGCAGTGAGTCCGCCTACGAGCAGTACTTC
CASSESAYEQYF
>TRBJ2-3|TRBD2|TRBV5-1|few
TGCGCCAGCAGCTTGCTGGACGGGGGGGTAGATACGCAGTATTTT
CASSLLDGGVDTQYF
>TRBJ2-7|TRBD2|TRBV6-5|-
TGTGCCAGCAGTTACAGGGCTAGCGGGGCCTACGAGCAGTACTTC
CASSYRASGAYEQYF
>TRBJ2-1|-|TRBV7-2|-
TGTGCCAGCAGCCCCCGGACGGAGACCAATGAGCAGTTCTTC
CASSPRTETNEQFF
>TRBJ1-3|-|TRBV5-1|-
TGCGCCAGCAGCACGGTGTCTGGAAACACCATATATTTT
CASSTVSGNTIYF
>TRBJ2-3|-|TRBV7-2|few
TGTGCCAGCAGCTCCCAAGGATCGGGGGAGCCAGATACGCAGTATTTT
CASSSQGSGEPDTQYF
>TRBJ2-5|TRBD2|TRBV2|-
TGTGCCAGCACCGGGACTACCAGAGAGACCCAGTACTTC
CASTGTTRETQYF
>TRBJ2-7|-|TRBV2|many
TGTGCCGGCCAGAGTTCCTACGAGCAGTACTTC
CAGQSSYEQYF
>TRBJ2-5|-|TRBV5-1|-
TGCGCCAGCAGCCTGGACACGGGAGAGACCCAGTACTTC
CASSLDTGETQYF